This is a list of T cell receptor beta chains from one sample in a study of early T cells in non-severe SARS-CoV-2 infection. TCRdb passed the 5' RACE reads through MiXCR, listing each CDR3 protein once. The repertoire holds 80,000 to 95,000 distinct CDR3 sequences, with approximately 14% as singletons. The sample taken for sequencing was whole blood. These TCRs come from an adult who was a healthcare worker with PCR-confirmed SARS-CoV-2 infection or an uninfected control (not recorded which). Each CDR3 is given with its conserved first and last residue. A D gene is named only where the DNA matches it firmly. The size field is filled for only some rows; it gives once, few, many or a size class.

>few|TRBV6-1|TRBJ2-7|.
CATQDDWGGEQYF
TGTGCCACCCAGGACGACTGGGGAGGCGAGCAGTACTTC
>many|TRBV7-9|TRBJ2-7|TRBD1
CASSLSAGGDEQYF
TGTGCCAGCAGCTTAAGCGCAGGGGGCGACGAGCAGTACTTC
>few|TRBV6-1|TRBJ2-5|.
CASRPSGVTQYF
TGTGCCAGCCGTCCCTCGGGGGTCACCCAGTACTTC
>many|TRBV11-2|TRBJ2-5|.
CASSSAYQETQYF
TGTGCCAGCAGCTCCGCCTACCAAGAGACCCAGTACTTC
>.|TRBV5-4|TRBJ2-5|TRBD2
CASSLRSTSLETQYF
TGTGCCAGCAGCCTGAGATCGACTAGCCTGGAGACCCAGTACTTC
>.|TRBV5-1|TRBJ2-6|.
CASSLAVTSGANVLTF
TGCGCCAGCAGCTTGGCCGTAACCTCTGGGGCCAACGTCCTGACTTTC
>few|TRBV6-5|TRBJ1-1|.
CASSYTEAFF
TGTGCCAGCAGCTACACTGAAGCTTTCTTT
>.|TRBV5-1|TRBJ1-2|.
CASRSDRDLLIGYTF
TGCGCCAGCAGGTCTGACCGGGATCTCCTTATCGGCTACACCTTC
>many|TRBV11-2|TRBJ2-6|.
CASSLRPAWDSSSGANVLTF
TGTGCCAGCAGCTTAAGGCCGGCGTGGGATTCCAGTTCTGGGGCCAACGTCCTGACTTTC
>many|TRBV18|TRBJ1-4|.
CASSPFGEKLFF
TGTGCCAGCTCACCTTTCGGGGAAAAACTGTTTTTT
>.|TRBV10-2|TRBJ1-5|.
CASRNPGPGQPQHF
TGCGCCAGCAGGAACCCGGGGCCGGGGCAGCCCCAGCATTTT
>many|TRBV7-2|TRBJ2-1|TRBD1
CASSLAGDRGFEQFF
TGTGCCAGCAGCTTAGCCGGGGACAGGGGGTTTGAGCAGTTCTTC
>many|TRBV27|TRBJ1-5|.
CASKGGRGGNQPQHF
TGTGCCAGCAAAGGGGGTCGGGGTGGCAATCAGCCCCAGCATTTT
>many|TRBV7-2|TRBJ2-3|.
CASSPRGSRAADTQYF
TGTGCCAGCAGCCCCCGCGGCAGCCGGGCGGCAGATACGCAGTATTTT
>few|TRBV30|TRBJ1-5|.
CAWSEGHFFDSNQPQHF
TGTGCCTGGAGTGAGGGACACTTTTTTGATAGCAATCAGCCCCAGCATTTT
>.|TRBV6-5|TRBJ2-7|TRBD1
CASSARQGSPYEQYF
TGTGCCAGCAGCGCCCGACAGGGAAGTCCCTACGAGCAGTACTTC
>many|TRBV6-1|TRBJ1-5|.
CASSEGLDQPQHF
TGTGCCAGCAGTGAAGGCTTGGATCAGCCCCAGCATTTT
>many|TRBV11-2|TRBJ2-3|.
CASSLEFASAPTSAQYF
TGTGCCAGCAGCTTAGAATTTGCTAGCGCCCCCACATCGGCGCAGTATTTT
>.|TRBV18|TRBJ2-5|.
CASSVQQETQYF
TGTGCCAGCTCAGTCCAGCAAGAGACCCAGTACTTC
>few|TRBV29-1|TRBJ2-7|TRBD2
CSVEVPGGRPEQYF
TGCAGCGTTGAAGTCCCGGGGGGGAGACCCGAGCAGTACTTC
>many|TRBV7-6|TRBJ1-1|.
CASSLQERTEAFF
TGTGCCAGCAGCTTACAGGAAAGAACTGAAGCTTTCTTT
>few|TRBV11-2|TRBJ2-5|.
CASSLVSGFQETQYF
TGTGCCAGCAGCTTAGTGTCCGGGTTCCAAGAGACCCAGTACTTC
>.|TRBV30|TRBJ2-3|TRBD2
CAWSVLAGADTQYF
TGTGCCTGGAGTGTACTAGCGGGGGCAGATACGCAGTATTTT
>many|TRBV27|TRBJ1-1|.
CASRTRRAENTEAFF
TGTGCCAGCAGAACCCGGAGGGCAGAGAACACTGAAGCTTTCTTT
>many|TRBV9|TRBJ2-1|.
CASSVADSSYNEQFF
TGTGCCAGCAGCGTAGCGGATAGCTCCTACAATGAGCAGTTCTTC
>many|TRBV5-1|TRBJ2-1|.
CASSSGAGYNEQFF
TGCGCCAGCAGCTCCGGGGCAGGGTACAATGAGCAGTTCTTC
>.|TRBV6-2/TRBV6-3|TRBJ1-2|TRBD1
CASRSTGALGGYTF
TGTGCCAGCAGGTCGACAGGGGCGTTGGGAGGCTACACCTTC
>many|TRBV11-2|TRBJ2-5|TRBD2
CASSFLSGGGGETQYF
TGTGCCAGCAGCTTCCTGTCGGGGGGGGGCGGAGAGACCCAGTACTTC
>.|TRBV5-1|TRBJ2-2|.
CASSSRAGLRRELFF
TGCGCCAGCAGCTCCCGAGCAGGGTTGAGGCGGGAGCTGTTTTTT
>.|TRBV2|TRBJ2-2|.
CASSEAFSGELFF
TGTGCCAGCAGTGAAGCTTTCTCCGGGGAGCTGTTTTTT
>.|TRBV5-6|TRBJ1-1|.
CASSLEVVLGGTEAFF
TGTGCCAGCAGCTTGGAAGTCGTTCTCGGGGGAACTGAAGCTTTCTTT
>.|TRBV3-1|TRBJ1-5|.
CASSQKQGLFQPQHF
TGTGCCAGCAGCCAGAAGCAGGGGCTATTTCAGCCCCAGCATTTT
>many|TRBV7-2|TRBJ2-2|TRBD2
CASQELSGGPTGELFF
TGTGCCAGTCAGGAACTCAGCGGGGGTCCAACCGGGGAGCTGTTTTTT
>.|TRBV6-2/TRBV6-3|TRBJ1-1|.
CASTDVGDEAFF
TGTGCCAGCACCGACGTGGGAGACGAAGCTTTCTTT
>.|TRBV10-3|TRBJ1-2|TRBD1
CAISQSPKDRAYGYTF
TGTGCCATCAGTCAGTCTCCCAAGGACAGGGCCTATGGCTACACCTTC
>many|TRBV28|TRBJ2-2|.
CASSFLEVGELFF
TGTGCCAGCAGTTTTTTAGAGGTCGGGGAGCTGTTTTTT
>.|TRBV5-1|TRBJ2-3|TRBD1
CASSLAVGTGATDTQYF
TGCGCCAGCAGCTTGGCCGTCGGGACAGGGGCGACAGATACGCAGTATTTT
>.|TRBV12-3/TRBV12-4|TRBJ2-5|TRBD1
CASSFEGQGGETQYF
TGTGCCAGCAGTTTCGAGGGACAGGGAGGAGAGACCCAGTACTTC